This entry concerns a single TCR beta chain. The sample comes from a study of CD8 T cells in Susac syndrome. The RNA, about 0.45 to 1 ug, was put through reverse transcription using random hexamers. Coverage of TCR beta CDR3 amplification by immunoSEQ multiplex PCR extended to 54 Vbeta and 13 Jbeta. TCRdb analysed the immunoSEQ multiplex PCR reads with MiXCR anew, one entry per CDR3 protein. The sample holds about 180,000 distinct CDR3 sequences, around 95% seen once. Trimming stripped 6 bases from V and 8 bases from J, with 16 bases between. CDR1 MNHEY and CDR2 SMNVEV come from the germline V gene (reference sequence). The CDR3 runs to 13 residues. From blood CD8+ and CD4+ T cells, the TCR beta chain was sequenced. Those who served as multiple sclerosis controls were treatment-naive patients with stable or active relapsing-remitting disease. TEMRA cells were FACS-enriched, unlike CD8+ and CD4+ T cells, which were negatively isolated.

Sequencing was performed on CD8+ T cells from PBMCs. This chain uses TRBV27 with TRBJ1-2; D uncertain. This receptor was identified in a human donor with multiple sclerosis. The CDR3, as DNA: TGTGCCAGCAGGGGTGAGGCCGACTCGGGCTACACCTTC. This gives the protein CASRGEADSGYTF.